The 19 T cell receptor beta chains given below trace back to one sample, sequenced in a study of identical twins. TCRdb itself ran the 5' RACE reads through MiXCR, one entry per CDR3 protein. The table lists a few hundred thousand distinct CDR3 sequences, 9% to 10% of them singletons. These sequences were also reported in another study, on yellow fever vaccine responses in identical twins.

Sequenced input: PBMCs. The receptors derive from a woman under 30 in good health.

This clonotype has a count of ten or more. As DNA, the CDR3 is TGTGCCATCAGTGAGCGGGGCTTAATGTACTATGGCTACACCTTC. It yields the protein CAISERGLMYYGYTF. V and J are TRBV10-3 and TRBJ1-2, with D possibly TRBD1 on 5 matching bases. V lost 2 bases to trimming and J lost 3 bases, with 13 bases between them. The germline V gene encodes CDR1 ENHRY and CDR2 SYGVKD. This CDR3 region has 15 residues.

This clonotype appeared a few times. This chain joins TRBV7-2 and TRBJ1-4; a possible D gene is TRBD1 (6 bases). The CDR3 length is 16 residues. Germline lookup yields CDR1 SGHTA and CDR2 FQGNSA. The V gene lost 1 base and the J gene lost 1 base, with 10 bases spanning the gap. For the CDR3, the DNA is TGTGCCAGCAGCTTAGTGGGGGCGGGAACTAATGAAAAACTGTTTTTT. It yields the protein CASSLVGAGTNEKLFF.

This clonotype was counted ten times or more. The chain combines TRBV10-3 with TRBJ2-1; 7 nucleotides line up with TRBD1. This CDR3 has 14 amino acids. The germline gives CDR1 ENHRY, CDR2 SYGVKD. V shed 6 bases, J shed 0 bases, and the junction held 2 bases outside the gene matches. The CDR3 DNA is TGTGCCATCAGCGGACAGGACTCCTACAATGAGCAGTTCTTC. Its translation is CAISGQDSYNEQFF.

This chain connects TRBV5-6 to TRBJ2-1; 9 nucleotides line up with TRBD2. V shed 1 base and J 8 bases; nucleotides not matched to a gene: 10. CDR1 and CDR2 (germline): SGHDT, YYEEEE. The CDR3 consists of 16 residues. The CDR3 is CASSLTASGVGDEQFF. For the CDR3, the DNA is TGTGCCAGCAGCTTGACGGCTAGCGGGGTCGGGGATGAGCAGTTCTTC.

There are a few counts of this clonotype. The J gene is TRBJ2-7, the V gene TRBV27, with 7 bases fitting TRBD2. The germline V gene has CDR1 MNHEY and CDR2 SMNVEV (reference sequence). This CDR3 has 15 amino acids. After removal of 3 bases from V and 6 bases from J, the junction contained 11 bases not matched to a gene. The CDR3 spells CASSFWSGGSSEQYF. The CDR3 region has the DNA TGTGCCAGCAGTTTCTGGTCGGGCGGGAGCTCCGAGCAGTACTTC.

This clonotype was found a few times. The CDR3 bases are TGTGCCAGCAAGGGTGGCGGGACGAACACCGGGGAGCTGTTTTTT. It codes for CASKGGGTNTGELFF. This rearrangement joins TRBV27 to TRBJ2-2; tentatively, D is TRBD2 (6 bases). Between the trimmed V and J ends, which lost 7 bases and 0 bases, there was a span of 12 bases. The CDR3 runs to 15 residues. The germline CDR1 and CDR2 sequences are MNHEY and SMNVEV (reference sequence).

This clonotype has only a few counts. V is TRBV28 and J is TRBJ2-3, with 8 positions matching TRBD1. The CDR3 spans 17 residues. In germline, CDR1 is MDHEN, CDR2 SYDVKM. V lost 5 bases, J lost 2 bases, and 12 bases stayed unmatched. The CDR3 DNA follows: TGTGCCAGCAGTCCACAGGGGGGAGGTTTTTTCACAGATACGCAGTATTTT. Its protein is CASSPQGGGFFTDTQYF.

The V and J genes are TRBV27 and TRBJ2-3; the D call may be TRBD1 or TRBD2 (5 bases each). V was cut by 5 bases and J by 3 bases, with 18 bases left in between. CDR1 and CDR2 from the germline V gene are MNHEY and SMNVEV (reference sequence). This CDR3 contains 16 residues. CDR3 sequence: CASSTRDRPKTDTQYF. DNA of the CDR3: TGTGCCAGCAGTACCCGGGACCGACCAAAGACAGATACGCAGTATTTT.

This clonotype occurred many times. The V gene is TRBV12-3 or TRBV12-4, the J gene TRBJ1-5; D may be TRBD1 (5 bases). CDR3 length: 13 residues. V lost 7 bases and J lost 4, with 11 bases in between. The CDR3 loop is CASTPGGNQPQHF. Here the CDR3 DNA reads TGTGCCAGCACCCCTGGGGGTAATCAGCCCCAGCATTTT.

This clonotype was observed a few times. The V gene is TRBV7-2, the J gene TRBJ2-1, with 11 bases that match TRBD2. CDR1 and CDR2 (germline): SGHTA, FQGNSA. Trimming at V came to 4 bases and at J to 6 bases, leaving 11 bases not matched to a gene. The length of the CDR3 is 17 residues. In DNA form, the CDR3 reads TGTGCCAGCAGCTCGCGGTTAGCGGGGGGGCTAAGCAATGAGCAGTTCTTC. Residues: CASSSRLAGGLSNEQFF.

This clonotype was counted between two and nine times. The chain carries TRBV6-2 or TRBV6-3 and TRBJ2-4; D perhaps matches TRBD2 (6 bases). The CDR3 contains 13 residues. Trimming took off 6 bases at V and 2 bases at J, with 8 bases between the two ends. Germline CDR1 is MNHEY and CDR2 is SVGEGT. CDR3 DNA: TGTGCCAGCAGGGAGGGGCCCAAAAACATTCAGTACTTC. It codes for CASREGPKNIQYF.

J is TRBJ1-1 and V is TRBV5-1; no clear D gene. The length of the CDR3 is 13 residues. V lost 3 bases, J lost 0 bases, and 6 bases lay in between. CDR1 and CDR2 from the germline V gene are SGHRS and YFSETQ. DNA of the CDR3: TGCGCCAGCAGCTCACAGATGAACACTGAAGCTTTCTTT. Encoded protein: CASSSQMNTEAFF.

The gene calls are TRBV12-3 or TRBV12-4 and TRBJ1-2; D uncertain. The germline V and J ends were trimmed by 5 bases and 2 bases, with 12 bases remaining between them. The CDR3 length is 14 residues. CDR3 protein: CASSPTEGNYGYTF. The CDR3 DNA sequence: TGTGCCAGCAGTCCGACGGAAGGAAACTATGGCTACACCTTC.

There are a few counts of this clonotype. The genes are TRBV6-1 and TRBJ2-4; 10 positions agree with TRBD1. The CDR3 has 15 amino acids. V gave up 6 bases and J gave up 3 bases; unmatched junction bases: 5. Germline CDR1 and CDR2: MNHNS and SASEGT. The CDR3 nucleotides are TGTGCCAGCAGGTCGGACAGGGGGAACAAAAACATTCAGTACTTC. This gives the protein CASRSDRGNKNIQYF.

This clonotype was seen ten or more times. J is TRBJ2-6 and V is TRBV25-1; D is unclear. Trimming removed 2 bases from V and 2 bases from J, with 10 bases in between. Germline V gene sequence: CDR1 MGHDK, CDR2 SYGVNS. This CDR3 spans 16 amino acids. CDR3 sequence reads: CASSERRDPGANVLTF. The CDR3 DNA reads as TGTGCCAGCAGTGAACGAAGGGATCCTGGGGCCAACGTCCTGACTTTC.

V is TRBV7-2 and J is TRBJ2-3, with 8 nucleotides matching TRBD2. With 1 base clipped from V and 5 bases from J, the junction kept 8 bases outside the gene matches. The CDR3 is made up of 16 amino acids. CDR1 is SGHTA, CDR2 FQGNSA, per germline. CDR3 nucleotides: TGTGCCAGCAGCTTAGTGGGCGGGAGGATAGGAGATACGCAGTATTTT. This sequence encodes CASSLVGGRIGDTQYF.

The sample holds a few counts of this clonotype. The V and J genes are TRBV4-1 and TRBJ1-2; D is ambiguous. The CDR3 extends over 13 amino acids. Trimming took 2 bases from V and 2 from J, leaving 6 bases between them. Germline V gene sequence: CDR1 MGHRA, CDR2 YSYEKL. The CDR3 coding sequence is TGCGCCAGCAGCCAAAAGGGAAACTATGGCTACACCTTC. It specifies CASSQKGNYGYTF.

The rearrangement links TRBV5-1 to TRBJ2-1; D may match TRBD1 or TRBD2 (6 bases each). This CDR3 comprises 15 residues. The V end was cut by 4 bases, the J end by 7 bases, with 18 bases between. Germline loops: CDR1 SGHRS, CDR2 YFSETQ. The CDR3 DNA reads TGCGCCAGCAGCCCTGACAGGCCGGCGGGGAATGAGCAGTTCTTC. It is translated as CASSPDRPAGNEQFF.

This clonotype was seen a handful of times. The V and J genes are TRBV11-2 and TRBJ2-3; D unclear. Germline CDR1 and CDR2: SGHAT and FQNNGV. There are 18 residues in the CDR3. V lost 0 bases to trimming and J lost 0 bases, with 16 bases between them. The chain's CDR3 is CASSLEFGRSPSTDTQYF. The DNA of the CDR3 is TGTGCCAGCAGCTTAGAGTTTGGCAGGAGCCCTAGCACAGATACGCAGTATTTT.